This T cell receptor beta chain is drawn from a study of control samples from healthy donors and cancer patients (TCRdb year 2020). Libraries came from the immunoSEQ multiplex PCR assay. Not all clones reach the TCRdb copy of this immuneACCESS table, which keeps in-frame sequences only. Checked studies attribute under half of the gap to unresolved V genes and leave the rest unexplained. Recorded for this sample are about 98,000 clones; almost 85% of them occurred a single time. Of the sample, roughly 2% is held by the ten largest clones. Relative to germline, V is missing 4 bases and J is missing 4 bases, with 6 bases of the junction outside any gene match. Including the terminal cysteine and phenylalanine, the CDR3 comprises 15 residues. CDR3 DNA is the only sequence kept; it has 45 bases, read in frame from the first base. The germline V gene (reference sequence) provides CDR1 SEHNR and CDR2 FQNEAQ.

Worth noting for this clone: Its cognate antigen has yet to be identified. Nothing much larger sits one base from this clone, and base qualities are not available.

The source is a man between 60 and 75 years old in good health. Material: blood. Recombination connected TRBV7-9 to TRBJ1-2; 10 nucleotides in the junction match TRBD1. The nucleotide sequence reads as follows: TGTGCCAGCAGCTACCGGGACAGGGGCGCCTATGGCTACACCTTC. Translated, this is CASSYRDRGAYGYTF.